A single sample is the source of the 27 T cell receptor beta chains below, sequenced in a study of cytomegalovirus exposure and HLA in healthy donors. PCR was performed using 60 Vbeta and 13 Jbeta primers. The protocol was immunoSEQ multiplex PCR, while the TCRdb copy is restricted to in-frame clones and leaves out a portion. The table includes approximately 150,000 clones, approximately 80% detected once. Sequenced sample: PBMCs. Every receptor here comes from a young woman in good health and CMV-seropositive.

The sample holds one count of this clone. The gene calls are TRBV11-2 and TRBJ1-2; 7 bases agree with TRBD1. The J segment lost 3 bases and the V segment lost 1 base, leaving 2 bases of the junction unmatched. The CDR3 length is 14 residues. The germline V gene has CDR1 SGHAT and CDR2 FQNNGV. The CDR3 loop reads CASSLGGTDYGYTF. CDR3 DNA: TGTGCCAGCAGCTTAGGAGGGACAGACTATGGCTACACCTTC.

The rearrangement uses TRBV10-3 and TRBJ1-2; TRBD1 aligns across 11 bases. Germline trimming cut 6 bases from V and 6 bases from J; bases unmatched to any gene: 6. CDR1 and CDR2 from the germline V gene are ENHRY and SYGVKD. This CDR3 region has 14 residues. CDR3 in amino acids: CAISPGQGEDGYTF. CDR3 DNA: TGTGCCATCAGCCCGGGACAGGGGGAAGATGGCTACACCTTC.

Comment on this clone: Other DNA sequences from this sample encode an identical CDR3 as well. This chain connects TRBV6-5 to TRBJ2-5; no definite D call. The V gene lost 3 bases and the J gene lost 4 bases, with 3 bases spanning the gap. This CDR3 has 11 amino acids. CDR1 and CDR2 (germline): MNHEY, SVGAGI. The CDR3 DNA is TGTGCCAGCAGTTATCTAGAGACCCAGTACTTC. Encoded protein: CASSYLETQYF.

This clone was detected only a few times. The chain links TRBV7-9 to TRBJ2-5, with 8 positions matching TRBD1. The V gene end was trimmed by 4 bases and the J gene end by 4 bases; junction bases not matched to a gene: 14. CDR1 and CDR2 from the germline V gene are SEHNR and FQNEAQ (reference sequence). CDR3 length: 17 residues. CDR3 nucleotide sequence: TGTGCCAGCAGCTCCATAGGACAGGGAGTTGTTGGAGAGACCCAGTACTTC. It specifies CASSSIGQGVVGETQYF.

The chain links TRBV7-9 to TRBJ2-5; unclear D gene. Germline lookup yields CDR1 SEHNR and CDR2 FQNEAQ (reference sequence). The CDR3 consists of 14 residues. Trimming took 6 bases from V and 3 from J, leaving 14 bases between them. CDR3: CASRSGLSEETQYF. The CDR3 bases are TGTGCCAGCAGGTCGGGTCTCAGTGAAGAGACCCAGTACTTC.

The chain couples TRBV19 to TRBJ2-3; 13 bases fit TRBD2. Germline trimming cut 5 bases from V and 0 bases from J; bases unmatched to any gene: 8. The CDR3 length is 18 residues. The germline V gene has CDR1 LNHDA and CDR2 SQIVND (reference sequence). CDR3 sequence: CASSGGLAGHPSTDTQYF. CDR3 DNA sequence: TGTGCCAGTAGTGGGGGACTAGCGGGGCATCCTAGCACAGATACGCAGTATTTT.

Details on this clone: At one end the junction does not follow the germline gene, possibly because of a read error. V usage is TRBV4-1 and J usage is TRBJ2-6, with D perhaps TRBD1 (5 bases). Germline CDR1 and CDR2: MGHRA and YSYEKL. The CDR3 runs 16 residues. This CDR3 reads CASSQQARAGANGLTF. The CDR3 bases are TGCGCCAGCAGCCAACAGGCACGGGCTGGGGCCAACGGCCTGACTTTC.

The table lists this clone with a count of one. The rearrangement joins TRBV5-6 to TRBJ1-4; the D gene is possibly TRBD1 (5 bases). Germline CDR1 reads SGHDT; CDR2 reads YYEEEE. V gave up 4 bases and J gave up 5 bases, with 21 bases separating them. This CDR3 has 17 residues. CDR3 loop: CASSQVPHGRENEKLFF. In DNA, the CDR3 is TGTGCCAGCAGCCAAGTTCCCCATGGCAGGGAAAATGAAAAACTGTTTTTT.

The rearrangement uses TRBV19 and TRBJ2-1; D is undetermined. The CDR3 sequence is 14 residues long. CDR1 LNHDA and CDR2 SQIVND come from the germline V gene (reference sequence). Trimming stripped 3 bases from V and 9 bases from J, with 15 bases between. CDR3 nucleotide sequence: TGTGCCAGTAGTATTGATCTCCGGTCCGGTGAGCAGTTCTTC. Translation: CASSIDLRSGEQFF.

This CDR3 is CASSLDSRGFGYEQYF. CDR3 DNA: TGCGCCAGCAGCTTGGATTCGCGGGGTTTTGGCTACGAGCAGTACTTC. This chain links TRBV5-1 with TRBJ2-5; TRBD2 might be the D (6 bases). The DNA end favors TRBJ2-7, so the J call may be wrong. The CDR3 consists of 16 residues. Germline V gives CDR1 SGHRS, CDR2 YFSETQ.

This chain uses TRBV13 with TRBJ2-4, with TRBD2 as a possible D gene (6 bases). Germline CDR1 PRHDT, CDR2 FYEKMQ (reference sequence). The length of the CDR3 is 15 residues. Trimming shortened V by 0 bases and J by 3 bases, and 9 bases separated the two germline ends. The CDR3 region has the DNA TGTGCCAGCAGCTTAGGGGAGGGACTCAAAAACATTCAGTACTTC. Translated: CASSLGEGLKNIQYF.

V gene TRBV29-1 combines with J gene TRBJ1-1; tentatively, D is TRBD1 (5 bases). This CDR3 spans 15 amino acids. Germline values: CDR1 SQVTM, CDR2 ANQGSEA. Deletions cut 2 bases from V and 1 base from J, with 14 bases between. This CDR3 reads CSVEWRQTSNTEAFF. The CDR3 bases are TGCAGCGTTGAATGGAGACAGACATCGAACACTGAAGCTTTCTTT.

This clone came up once. The same CDR3 can be traced to other DNA sequences in this sample. The CDR3 DNA reads as TGCAGTGCCGGCGGGGGGTACGAGCAGTACTTC. Amino acids: CSAGGGYEQYF. This chain connects TRBV20-1 to TRBJ2-7, with 8 positions matching TRBD2. The CDR3 contains 11 residues. V gave up 6 bases and J gave up 4 bases; unmatched junction bases: 2. Per the germline V gene, CDR1 is DFQATT and CDR2 is SNEGSKA (reference sequence).

As for this clone: One end of the junction does not line up with germline, which may come from a read error. The chain has TRBV7-7 and TRBJ2-7, with TRBD1 identical over 9 bases. The CDR3 loop spans 15 amino acids. CDR1 is SSHAT, CDR2 FNYEAQ, per germline (reference sequence). CDR3 DNA: TGTGCTAGCAGCGTAGGGACAGGGAAAGGCGACGAGCAGTACTTC. Amino acid sequence: CASSVGTGKGDEQYF. Looking up the rest from reference TRBV7-7 and TRBJ2-7 gives the full variable domain: GAGVSQSPRYKVTKRGQDVTLRCDPISSHATLYWYQQALGQGPEFLTYFNYEAQPDKSGLPSDRFSAERPEGSISTLTIQRTEQRDSAMYRCASSVGTGKGDEQYFGPGTRLTVT.

The CDR3 region is CASRPIDTNTEAFF. The CDR3 DNA reads TGTGCCAGTAGACCGATCGACACGAACACTGAAGCTTTCTTT. This rearrangement joins TRBV19 to TRBJ1-1; D is unclear. Deletions cut 6 bases from V and 1 base from J, with 12 bases between. This CDR3 is built from 14 residues. Per the germline V gene, CDR1 is LNHDA and CDR2 is SQIVND (reference sequence).

V usage is TRBV6-5 and J usage is TRBJ1-6; D unresolved. Germline assignment: CDR1 MNHEY and CDR2 SVGAGI. This CDR3 contains 14 residues. V shed 0 bases and J shed 5 bases, with 5 bases lying between them. The CDR3 region has the DNA TGTGCCAGCAGTTACTCGCAGAATAATTCACCCCTCCACTTT. Encoded protein: CASSYSQNNSPLHF.

The rearrangement links TRBV30 to TRBJ1-6, with 7 bases fitting TRBD1. The trim removed 2 bases at V and 9 bases at J, leaving 13 bases unmatched. Germline CDR1 is GTSNPN and CDR2 is SVGIG (reference sequence). The CDR3 has 16 residues. The chain's CDR3 is CAWSRLGTDSTSPLHF. The CDR3 nucleotides are TGTGCCTGGAGTCGCCTCGGGACAGATTCTACTTCACCCCTCCACTTT.

This chain joins TRBV28 and TRBJ1-5; 7 bases align to TRBD1. This CDR3 is 13 amino acids long. The V gene end was trimmed by 7 bases and the J gene end by 5 bases; junction bases not matched to a gene: 5. Germline V gives CDR1 MDHEN, CDR2 SYDVKM. The CDR3 DNA follows: TGTGCCAGCATTACCGGGACAGATCAGCCCCAGCATTTT. Residues: CASITGTDQPQHF. Supplemented by reference TRBV28 and TRBJ1-5, the full variable domain reads DVKVTQSSRYLVKRTGEKVFLECVQDMDHENMFWYRQDPGLGLRLIYFSYDVKMKEKGDIPEGYSVSREKKERFSLILESASTNQTSMYLCASITGTDQPQHFGDGTRLSIL.

This clone occurred once. This chain uses TRBV15 with TRBJ2-7; weak D call: TRBD2 (6 bases). In germline, CDR1 is LNHNV, CDR2 YYDKDF (reference sequence). The CDR3 is 16 amino acids. Trimming took off 5 bases at V and 2 bases at J, with 19 bases between the two ends. The CDR3 loop is CATSFLGAGTTYEQYF. DNA for the CDR3: TGTGCCACCAGCTTCCTGGGAGCGGGTACTACCTACGAGCAGTACTTC.

This clone was counted once. The J gene is TRBJ2-5, the V gene TRBV30; tentative D call: TRBD2 (5 bases). CDR1 is GTSNPN, CDR2 SVGIG, per germline (reference sequence). The CDR3 is 10 residues long. The V gene lost 5 bases and the J gene lost 4 bases, with 5 bases spanning the gap. The chain's CDR3 is CAWGGETQYF. The DNA for the CDR3 is TGTGCCTGGGGAGGAGAGACCCAGTACTTC.

J is TRBJ2-3 and V is TRBV2, with 7 positions matching TRBD1. V was pared by 6 bases and J by 0 bases, with 9 bases of the junction left unmatched. This CDR3 comprises 16 residues. Germline CDR1 reads SNHLY; CDR2 reads FYNNEI. CDR3 nucleotides: TGTGCCAGCAGCCGATCGGACAGGACTAGCACAGATACGCAGTATTTT. It is translated as CASSRSDRTSTDTQYF.

Comments on this clone: The junction departs from germline at one end; a sequencing error may be responsible. Other DNA sequences in this specimen translate into the identical CDR3. The chain joins TRBV5-4 to TRBJ2-7; a weak D match, TRBD2 (6 bases). CDR3 length equals 13 residues. Germline CDR1 SGHNT, CDR2 YYREEE (reference sequence). The CDR3 sequence is CASSAGLSYEQYF. The CDR3 DNA follows: TGTGCCAGCAGCGCGGGACTGAGCTACGAGCAGTACTTT.

Only a few counts were recorded for this clone. The J gene is TRBJ2-7, the V gene TRBV7-9; 14 bases fit TRBD2. J lost 6 bases, V lost 5 bases, and 3 bases had no gene match. CDR1 and CDR2 (germline): SEHNR, FQNEAQ (reference sequence). The CDR3 is made up of 14 amino acids. For the CDR3, the DNA is TGTGCCAGCAGCCCCGGACTAGCGGGGGGCGAGCAGTACTTC. Protein: CASSPGLAGGEQYF. Variable domain in full (rest from reference TRBV7-9 and TRBJ2-7): DTGVSQNPRHKITKRGQNVTFRCDPISEHNRLYWYRQTLGQGPEFLTYFQNEAQLEKSRLLSDRFSAERPKGSFSTLEIQRTEQGDSAMYLCASSPGLAGGEQYFGPGTRLTVT.

The rearrangement uses TRBV11-2 and TRBJ1-5, with a weak D call TRBD1 (5 bases). Looked up from germline, CDR1 is SGHAT and CDR2 is FQNNGV. The CDR3 runs 14 residues. Trimming removed 2 bases from V and 9 bases from J, with 14 bases in between. The CDR3 sequence is CASSLSPTGGPQHF. CDR3 sequence (DNA): TGTGCCAGCAGCTTAAGCCCAACGGGGGGGCCCCAGCATTTT.

The genes are TRBV30 and TRBJ1-1, with D tentatively TRBD1 (6 bases). This CDR3 region has 15 residues. Germline assignment: CDR1 GTSNPN and CDR2 SVGIG (reference sequence). V shed 5 bases and J shed 3 bases, with 19 bases lying between them. The CDR3 sequence: CAWGEGTLYYTEAFF. CDR3 DNA: TGTGCCTGGGGAGAGGGGACATTGTACTACACTGAAGCTTTCTTT.

The chain recombines TRBV7-3 with TRBJ2-3; 11 positions agree with TRBD2. CDR3 length: 16 amino acids. Germline V CDR1 and CDR2: SGHTA, FQGTGA. With 5 bases clipped from V and 2 bases from J, the junction kept 6 bases outside the gene matches. DNA for the CDR3: TGTGCCAGCAGCAGAACTAGCGGGGGACACACAGATACGCAGTATTTT. Its protein product is CASSRTSGGHTDTQYF.

The chain carries TRBV11-3 and TRBJ2-2; 8 nucleotides align to TRBD1. CDR1 is SGHNT, CDR2 YENEEA, per germline. CDR3 size: 19 residues. J lost 4 bases, V lost 3 bases, and 16 bases had no gene match. DNA of the CDR3: TGTGCCAGCAGCTTCTCTCTGTTTTCAGGGGGCCAGAGCACCGGGGAGCTGTTTTTT. Translating it yields CASSFSLFSGGQSTGELFF.